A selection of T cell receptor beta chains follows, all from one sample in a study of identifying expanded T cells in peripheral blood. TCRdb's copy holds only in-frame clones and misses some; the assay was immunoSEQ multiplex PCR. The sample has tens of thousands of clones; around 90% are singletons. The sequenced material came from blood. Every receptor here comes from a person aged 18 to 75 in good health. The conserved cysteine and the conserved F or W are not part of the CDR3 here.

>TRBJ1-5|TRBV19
ASSQGYSNQPQH
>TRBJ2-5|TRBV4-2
ASSQDFWRAETQY
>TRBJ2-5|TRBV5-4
ASSQGTSGVQETQY
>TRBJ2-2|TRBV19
ASSTGTDYTGELF
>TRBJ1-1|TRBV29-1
SVETTLNTEAF
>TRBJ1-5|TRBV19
ASTRGGDNQPQH
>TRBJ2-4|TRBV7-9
ASSPRGVENIQY
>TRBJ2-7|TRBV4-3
ASSQERGRTVEQY
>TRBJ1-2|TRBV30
AWSAAGSLYGYT
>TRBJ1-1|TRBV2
ASSLDGMNTEAF
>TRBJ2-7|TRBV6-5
ASSKEVRAYEQY
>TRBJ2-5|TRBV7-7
ASSLGEHIASQY
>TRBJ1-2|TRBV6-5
ASSYSSGGRNYGYT
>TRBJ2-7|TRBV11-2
ASSLIRTSSYEQY
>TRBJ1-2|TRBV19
ATSRDLNYGYT
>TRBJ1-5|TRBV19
ASSITGSQPQH
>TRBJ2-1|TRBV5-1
ASSLATVYNEQF
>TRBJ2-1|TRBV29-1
SVDPKKTSGSNANEQF
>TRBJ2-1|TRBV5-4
ASSSGTETYNEQF
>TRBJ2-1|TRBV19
ASSIVQRGTGEQF
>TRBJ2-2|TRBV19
ATRTGTSNTGELF
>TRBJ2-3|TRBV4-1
ASSQEVASGSITDTQY
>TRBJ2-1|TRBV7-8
ASSLEPIGTAYYNEQF
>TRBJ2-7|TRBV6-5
ASSYSRDKSYEQY
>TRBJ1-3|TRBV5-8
ASSLEWHGGNTIY
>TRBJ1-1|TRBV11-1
ASSLVRGSTEAF
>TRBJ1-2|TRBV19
ASSPDGVNYGYT
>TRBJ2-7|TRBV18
ASSPRDEQY
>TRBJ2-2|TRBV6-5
ASSYTDRGGTGELF
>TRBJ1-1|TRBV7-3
ASSNQVGGTEAF
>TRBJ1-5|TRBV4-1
ASSPGPADIINQPQH
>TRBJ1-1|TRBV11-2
ASSLEWGTEAF
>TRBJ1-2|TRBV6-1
ASSQEYDYGYT
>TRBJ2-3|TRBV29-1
SGRTARGTDTQY
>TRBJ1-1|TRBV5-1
ASSLSVGGSATEAF
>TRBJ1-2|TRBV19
ASSIAPGQVGGYT
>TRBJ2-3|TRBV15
ATSRRTGGATDTQY
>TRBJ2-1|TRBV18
ASSPSSSRYNEQF
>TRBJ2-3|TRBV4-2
ASSPSGGTDTQY
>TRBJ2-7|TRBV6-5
ASSYSGTGDIKQY
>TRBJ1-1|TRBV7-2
ASSSTQSLFDTEAF
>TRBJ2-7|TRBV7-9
ASSKWDEQY
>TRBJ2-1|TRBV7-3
ASSLGRKGYNEQF